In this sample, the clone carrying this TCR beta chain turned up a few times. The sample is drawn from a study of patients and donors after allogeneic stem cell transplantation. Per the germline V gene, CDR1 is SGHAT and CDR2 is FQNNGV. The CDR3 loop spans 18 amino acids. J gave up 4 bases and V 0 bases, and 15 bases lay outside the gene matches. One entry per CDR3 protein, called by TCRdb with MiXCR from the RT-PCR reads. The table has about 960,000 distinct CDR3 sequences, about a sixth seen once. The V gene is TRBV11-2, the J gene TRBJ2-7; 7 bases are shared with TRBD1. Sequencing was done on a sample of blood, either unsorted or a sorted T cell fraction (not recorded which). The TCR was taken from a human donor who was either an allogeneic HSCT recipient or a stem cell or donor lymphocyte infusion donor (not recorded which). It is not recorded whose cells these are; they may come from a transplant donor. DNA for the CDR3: TGTGCCAGCAGCTTAGATCGCGACAGGGTATTGTTCAAATACGAGCAGTACTTC. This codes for CASSLDRDRVLFKYEQYF.